Shown below are 11 T cell receptor beta chains from a single sample sequenced in a study of T cell repertoires in cytomegalovirus infection. TCRdb recomputed calls from the reads with MiXCR, one row per CDR3 protein. The table records under 850,000 distinct CDR3 sequences, roughly 30% of them present only once. The antigens these receptors bind are not known. The sample here was cultured PBMCs, taken from culture after CMV antigen stimulation. The source of these receptors is a human donor in good health (CMV status not recorded). Some clones in this sample may be carry-over from other donors' samples.

This clonotype has just a few counts. The J gene is TRBJ2-2, the V gene TRBV25-1; D tentatively fits TRBD1 or TRBD2 (5 bases each). The CDR3 has 15 residues. The germline V gene encodes CDR1 MGHDK and CDR2 SYGVNS. V lost 3 bases and J lost 7, with 15 bases in between. Here the CDR3 DNA reads TGTGCCAGCAGTGACAGACCGGGGACGGTCGGGGAGCTGTTTTTT. It yields the protein CASSDRPGTVGELFF.

The CDR3 loop is CASSQDTTSGGLGEDTQYF. For the CDR3, the DNA is TGTGCCAGCAGCCAAGATACGACTAGCGGGGGGCTCGGGGAAGATACGCAGTATTTT. The rearrangement uses TRBV4-2 and TRBJ2-3, with 13 positions matching TRBD2. The CDR3 length is 19 residues. Germline V gene sequence: CDR1 LGHNA, CDR2 YNFKEQ. The V and J ends lost 0 bases and 5 bases, in that order; junction bases with no gene match: 11.

This clonotype showed up just a few times. The chain couples TRBV11-2 to TRBJ2-7, with D possibly matching TRBD2 (6 bases). The CDR3 runs 14 residues. Germline V CDR1 and CDR2: SGHAT, FQNNGV. V was cut by 5 bases and J by 3 bases, with 14 bases left in between. This chain's CDR3 is CASSHIAEHYEQYF. The CDR3 bases are TGTGCCAGCAGCCACATAGCGGAGCACTACGAGCAGTACTTC.

This chain uses TRBV7-9 with TRBJ2-1; TRBD1 agrees at 8 bases. The CDR3 totals 14 residues. The germline V gene has CDR1 SEHNR and CDR2 FQNEAQ (reference sequence). Germline trimming cut 1 base from V and 12 bases from J; bases unmatched to any gene: 8. The CDR3 is CASSLVGTGGGQFF. In DNA, the CDR3 is TGTGCCAGCAGCTTAGTCGGGACAGGCGGAGGGCAGTTCTTC.

The CDR3 DNA reads as TGTGCCAGCACCACTGAAGGTCAGCCCCAGCATTTT. It specifies CASTTEGQPQHF. The chain joins TRBV6-6 to TRBJ1-5; D remains unclear. The CDR3 length is 12 residues. CDR1 is MNHNY and CDR2 is SVGAGI in the germline V gene (reference sequence). Trimming removed 7 bases at V and 6 bases at J, with 10 bases between.

On this clonotype: At one end, the junction sequence differs from germline, possibly due to a read error. V and J are TRBV15 and TRBJ1-3; D is perhaps TRBD1 (5 bases). The CDR3 contains 15 residues. Germline V gene data show CDR1 as LNHNV and CDR2 as YYDKDF (reference sequence). The CDR3 sequence: CATSRDGHSGNTIYF. The CDR3 nucleotides are TGTGCCACCAGCCGAGACGGACACTCTGGAAACACCATATATTTT.

This clonotype was found a few times. The chain carries TRBV6-6 and TRBJ2-3; maybe TRBD2 (6 bases). This CDR3 spans 13 amino acids. The V gene lost 2 bases and the J gene lost 3 bases, with 6 bases spanning the gap. Germline CDR1 and CDR2: MNHNY and SVGAGI (reference sequence). CDR3 DNA: TGTGCCAGCAGTTACGCGGGAACAGATACGCAGTATTTT. It codes for CASSYAGTDTQYF.

This chain links TRBV28 with TRBJ2-2; D gene unclear. The CDR3 covers 14 residues. V was pared by 5 bases and J by 4 bases, with 11 bases between. From germline, CDR1 is MDHEN and CDR2 SYDVKM. The CDR3 coding sequence is TGTGCCAGCAGTACAATAGGGATCACCGGGGAGCTGTTTTTT. The encoded protein is CASSTIGITGELFF.

Only a few counts were recorded for this clonotype. The V and J genes are TRBV27 and TRBJ2-3, with D tentatively TRBD1 or TRBD2 (5 bases each). V lost 5 bases and J 1 base, leaving 13 bases between the germline ends. From germline, CDR1 is MNHEY and CDR2 SMNVEV (reference sequence). The CDR3 loop spans 15 amino acids. The CDR3 loop is CASSSGRDGTDTQYF. In DNA, the CDR3 is TGTGCCAGCAGTAGTGGACGGGACGGCACAGATACGCAGTATTTT.

As for this clonotype: This may be a read error, as it is one base from a much larger clone. This chain links TRBV12-3 or TRBV12-4 with TRBJ1-1; D ambiguous. The CDR3 covers 13 residues. In nucleotides, the CDR3 is TGTGCCAGCAGTTTTCTGGGGAACACTGTAGCTTTCTTT. As protein: CASSFLGNTVAFF.

The rearrangement uses TRBV7-6 and TRBJ2-7; possible D gene TRBD2, 5 bases. The CDR3 has 13 residues. Trimming took off 10 bases at V and 1 base at J, with 14 bases between the two ends. The germline gives CDR1 SGHVS, CDR2 FNYEAQ. The CDR3 sequence is CATTDGESYEQYF. The CDR3, as DNA: TGTGCCACCACCGACGGGGAGTCCTACGAGCAGTACTTC.